This T cell receptor beta chain was captured by sequencing in a study of blood T cell repertoires in COVID-19. Participants spanned ages about 18 to 100 years and resided in fewer than 30 US areas. In the 2 weeks before study entry, exposed participants met a COVID-19 case, which was PCR-confirmed or clinician-diagnosed. The CDR3 runs 12 residues. The V end lost 1 base, the J end lost 6 bases, and 7 bases lay between the germline ends. Germline CDR1 and CDR2: SGHDT and YYEEEE. In the original workflow: Estimates of nucleated cell counts were drawn from the amplification of reference gene primers. Generated by immunoSEQ multiplex PCR, the TCRdb table keeps only in-frame clones and is missing some. From that table come the V and J calls and clone size; the DNA was used to work out D and trimming. The sample comprises about 250,000 clones, about four fifths of which are singletons, and 5% rests with the top ten.

Source material: PBMCs or T cells enriched from blood (not recorded which). The TCR sequence derives from a man aged 35 to 55 who had been exposed to COVID-19. This chain connects TRBV5-6 to TRBJ1-1, with D unclear. CDR3 in DNA: TGTGCCAGCAGCTTGCGTCGTGCTGAAGCTTTCTTT. Its translation: CASSLRRAEAFF. The entire variable domain, with the rest obtained from reference TRBV5-6 and TRBJ1-1, is as follows: DAGVTQSPTHLIKTRGQQVTLRCSPKSGHDTVSWYQQALGQGPQFIFQYYEEEERQRGNFPDRFSGHQFPNYSSELNVNALLLGDSALYLCASSLRRAEAFFGQGTRLTVV.